These 22 T cell receptor beta chains were all obtained from the same sample, sequenced in a study of lymphopenia after photon versus proton radiotherapy. This table comes from immunoSEQ multiplex PCR, and its TCRdb copy is limited to in-frame clones, with some not included. This table has 150,000 or so clones, roughly nine tenths appearing once. Sample: peripheral blood, taken from a patient treated with photon-based radiotherapy. These TCRs come from a man between 45 and 60 years old with gastric cancer.

This chain uses TRBV5-8 with TRBJ1-2, with no clear D. Germline V CDR1 and CDR2: SGHTS, YDEGEE. V was cut by 1 base and J by 5 bases, with 12 bases left in between. The CDR3 loop spans 14 amino acids. CDR3 nucleotide sequence: TGTGCCAGCAGCTTGACTCCCGGCGGATATGGCTACACCTTC. It yields the protein CASSLTPGGYGYTF.

This clone occurred once. The rearrangement uses TRBV19 and TRBJ2-2, with D perhaps assigned TRBD1 or TRBD2 (6 bases each). V was clipped by 9 bases and J by 7 bases, with 21 bases between them. Germline assignment: CDR1 LNHDA and CDR2 SQIVND (reference sequence). The CDR3 is made up of 15 amino acids. The CDR3, as DNA: TGTGCCAGCCTACCCTTCAGGGGCGGGGACGGGGAGCTGTTTTTT. Protein product: CASLPFRGGDGELFF.

The rearrangement joins TRBV11-2 to TRBJ2-7; 9 nucleotides line up with TRBD2. J was trimmed by 5 bases and V by 4 bases; bases with no gene match: 6. The germline CDR1 and CDR2 sequences are SGHAT and FQNNGV. CDR3 length: 14 amino acids. This CDR3 is CASSWGTSNDEQYF. CDR3 bases: TGTGCCAGCAGCTGGGGGACTAGCAACGACGAGCAGTACTTC.

The V and J genes are TRBV19 and TRBJ2-7; 7 bases are a match to TRBD2. CDR3 length: 15 residues. The trim removed 5 bases at V and 7 bases at J, leaving 14 bases unmatched. Germline V gene sequence: CDR1 LNHDA, CDR2 SQIVND (reference sequence). The CDR3 loop is CASSDSRRLAAEQYF. In DNA form, the CDR3 reads TGTGCCAGTAGTGACAGTAGGAGGCTAGCGGCAGAGCAGTACTTC.

This clone was picked up one time. The gene calls are TRBV5-8 and TRBJ2-1; 7 nucleotides line up with TRBD2. This CDR3 is 14 amino acids long. V lost 1 base and J lost 15; bases outside the gene matches: 13. CDR1 and CDR2 (germline): SGHTS, YDEGEE. The CDR3 sequence: CASSLSLILADRFF. The CDR3 DNA follows: TGTGCCAGCAGCTTGAGCTTAATTCTAGCGGATAGGTTCTTC.

This rearrangement joins TRBV7-9 to TRBJ2-3, with a possible D match to TRBD1 (6 bases). There are 14 residues in the CDR3. Per germline, CDR1 SEHNR and CDR2 FQNEAQ (reference sequence). With 4 bases removed from V and 5 bases from J, the gap between germline ends came to 13 bases. CDR3 region: CASSSTGTGDTQYF. The CDR3, as DNA: TGTGCCAGCAGCTCGACAGGTACTGGAGATACGCAGTATTTT.

V and J are TRBV2 and TRBJ2-7; D perhaps matches TRBD2 (6 bases). The CDR3 sequence is 14 residues long. Trimming removed 6 bases at V and 4 bases at J, with 16 bases between. From germline, CDR1 is SNHLY and CDR2 FYNNEI. The CDR3 is CASRQGLLEYEQYF. CDR3 nucleotides: TGTGCCAGCAGGCAGGGACTCTTAGAGTACGAGCAGTACTTC.

CDR3 in DNA: TGTGCCAGCAGCTTGGTAGGGTCGGGGCCTGGAAACACCATATATTTT. Its translation is CASSLVGSGPGNTIYF. The rearrangement uses TRBV5-6 and TRBJ1-3, with D perhaps TRBD1 (5 bases). CDR3 length equals 16 residues. V lost 0 bases, J lost 2 bases, and 12 bases lay in between. Germline V gene sequence: CDR1 SGHDT, CDR2 YYEEEE. The full variable domain, completed using reference TRBV5-6 and TRBJ1-3, is DAGVTQSPTHLIKTRGQQVTLRCSPKSGHDTVSWYQQALGQGPQFIFQYYEEEERQRGNFPDRFSGHQFPNYSSELNVNALLLGDSALYLCASSLVGSGPGNTIYFGEGSWLTVV.

Written as DNA, the CDR3 is TGTGCCAGCAGCGTCGTCCCGACAGTGAACACTGAAGCTTTCTTT. It yields the protein CASSVVPTVNTEAFF. This chain uses TRBV9 with TRBJ1-1; tentative D call: TRBD1 (5 bases). The CDR3 sequence is 15 residues long. Germline lookup yields CDR1 SGDLS and CDR2 YYNGEE. V lost 2 bases and J lost 0, with 11 bases in between. Full variable domain (outside the CDR3, taken from reference TRBV9 and TRBJ1-1): DSGVTQTPKHLITATGQRVTLRCSPRSGDLSVYWYQQSLDQGLQFLIQYYNGEERAKGNILERFSAQQFPDLHSELNLSSLELGDSALYFCASSVVPTVNTEAFFGQGTRLTVV.

The V and J genes are TRBV19 and TRBJ2-3, with 10 bases identical to TRBD2. This CDR3 comprises 16 residues. With V trimmed by 3 bases and J by 2 bases, 5 bases remained unmatched. The V gene's germline CDR1 is LNHDA and CDR2 SQIVND (reference sequence). The CDR3 DNA reads TGTGCCAGTAGTATTGGCCTAGCGGGAGCCACAGATACGCAGTATTTT. Translation gives CASSIGLAGATDTQYF.

This clone occurred a few times. This chain joins TRBV29-1 and TRBJ1-2; D is unclear. This CDR3 region has 13 residues. Germline V gene sequence: CDR1 SQVTM, CDR2 ANQGSEA. Trimming removed 6 bases at V and 3 bases at J, with 14 bases between. DNA for the CDR3: TGCAGCGTCGCCCCGTCAGAGGACTATGGCTACACCTTC. Translating gives CSVAPSEDYGYTF.

The V gene is TRBV9, the J gene TRBJ2-2; 9 nucleotides line up with TRBD1. Germline V gives CDR1 SGDLS, CDR2 YYNGEE. The V and J ends lost 4 bases and 5 bases, in that order; junction bases with no gene match: 9. The CDR3 is 16 amino acids. The CDR3 sequence is CASSSILGQGTGELFF. CDR3 DNA sequence: TGTGCCAGCAGCTCGATTCTGGGACAGGGTACCGGGGAGCTGTTTTTT.

J is TRBJ2-6 and V is TRBV4-3, with 7 bases lining up with TRBD1. This CDR3 contains 19 residues. Germline loops: CDR1 LGHNA, CDR2 YSLEER. Trimming cost V 0 bases and J 0 bases; bases outside gene matches: 8. As DNA, the CDR3 is TGCGCCAGCAGCCAAGATCTGACAGGGATCTACTCTGGGGCCAACGTCCTGACTTTC. Translated, it gives CASSQDLTGIYSGANVLTF.

This clone came up once. The chain uses TRBV28 and TRBJ2-7; tentatively, D is TRBD1 (6 bases). CDR1 and CDR2 from the germline V gene are MDHEN and SYDVKM. The V end was cut by 2 bases, the J end by 2 bases, with 10 bases between. The CDR3 consists of 14 residues. The CDR3 spells CASSLAGATYEQYF. The CDR3, as DNA: TGTGCCAGCAGTTTAGCAGGGGCTACCTACGAGCAGTACTTC.

The chain carries TRBV7-7 and TRBJ2-5; 7 nucleotides match TRBD2. The J segment lost 4 bases and the V segment lost 3 bases, leaving 5 bases of the junction unmatched. The CDR3 spans 14 residues. CDR1 SSHAT and CDR2 FNYEAQ come from the germline V gene (reference sequence). The CDR3 region is CASSLAGAGETQYF. CDR3 coding DNA: TGTGCCAGCAGCTTGGCGGGAGCTGGAGAGACCCAGTACTTC.

This chain connects TRBV28 to TRBJ1-1; D is ambiguous. Trimming took off 3 bases at V and 3 bases at J, with 8 bases between the two ends. This CDR3 is built from 13 residues. Germline CDR1 MDHEN, CDR2 SYDVKM. The CDR3 sequence: CASSFPWDTEAFF. The DNA for the CDR3 is TGTGCCAGCAGTTTCCCGTGGGACACTGAAGCTTTCTTT.

This chain joins TRBV19 and TRBJ2-3, with unresolved D. The CDR3 has 14 residues. Trimming removed 3 bases from V and 2 bases from J, with 9 bases in between. CDR1 and CDR2 (germline): LNHDA, SQIVND (reference sequence). CDR3 sequence: CASSIGRNTDTQYF. CDR3 bases: TGTGCCAGTAGTATCGGCAGAAACACAGATACGCAGTATTTT.

The count of this clone is one. The V and J genes are TRBV7-2 and TRBJ1-2; no clear D. Germline V gene sequence: CDR1 SGHTA, CDR2 FQGNSA. This CDR3 has 14 residues. Trimming cost V 4 bases and J 8 bases, with 17 bases left between them. The CDR3 protein is CASSSFKGVGGYTF. The CDR3 coding sequence is TGTGCCAGCAGCTCGTTTAAGGGCGTAGGGGGCTACACCTTC.

The chain joins TRBV7-9 to TRBJ2-7; 9 positions agree with TRBD1. Losses at the gene ends were 1 base for V and 6 bases for J; bases not matched to a gene: 10. CDR3 length equals 16 residues. Germline lookup yields CDR1 SEHNR and CDR2 FQNEAQ (reference sequence). The CDR3 protein is CASSLGNRDRAAEQYF. In DNA form, the CDR3 reads TGTGCCAGCAGCTTAGGCAACCGGGACAGGGCCGCCGAGCAGTACTTC.

The rearrangement links TRBV19 to TRBJ2-4, with 9 positions matching TRBD1. Germline loops: CDR1 LNHDA, CDR2 SQIVND (reference sequence). The CDR3 contains 15 residues. Unmatched junction bases numbered 7, after V lost 4 bases and J lost 6 bases. The CDR3 nucleotides read TGTGCCAGTAGTAACCCGAGACAGGGGGGAAACATTCAGTACTTC. It codes for CASSNPRQGGNIQYF.

The CDR3 spells CARWPDASGKPYEQYF. The CDR3 nucleotides read TGTGCCAGATGGCCCGACGCTAGCGGGAAACCCTACGAGCAGTACTTC. The chain has TRBV25-1 and TRBJ2-7, with TRBD2 identical over 9 bases. CDR1 is MGHDK, CDR2 SYGVNS, per germline. The J segment lost 2 bases and the V segment lost 9 bases, leaving 14 bases of the junction unmatched. CDR3 length: 16 residues.

This clone was recorded only once. This chain links TRBV5-4 with TRBJ2-1, with 14 bases identical to TRBD2. The germline V gene encodes CDR1 SGHNT and CDR2 YYREEE (reference sequence). Trimming removed 3 bases from V and 6 bases from J; junction bases left unmatched: 5. The CDR3 has 16 amino acids. The CDR3: CASSSWTSGRPNEQFF. DNA of the CDR3: TGTGCCAGCAGCTCGTGGACTAGCGGGAGGCCCAATGAGCAGTTCTTC.